The clone carrying this T cell receptor beta chain was counted at least ten times. The target antigen is unknown. Nobody among the patients had been given any treatment before thyroid surgery. The sample comes from a study of metastatic and nonmetastatic thyroid tumors. The wider study: Repertoire data that came from the blood and tumor or nodule tissue of malignant and benign thyroid patients were compared. The study's findings and limits: Significantly greater TCR beta diversity was reportedly found in malignant thyroid tumors than in benign nodules (in blood and tumor).

Methods used by the authors: Variation in CDR3 across clinicopathological groups served as the basis for constructing a distant-metastasis classifier in papillary thyroid cancer. TCRdb reanalyzed the PCR reads with MiXCR. The V and J calls were not made by the authors but by TCRdb's processing. Among about 40,000 clones listed, roughly 16% were seen once. Material for sequencing was blood. The TCR comes from a female donor with papillary thyroid cancer or a benign thyroid nodule (not recorded which). Some clones in this sample may be carry-over from other donors' samples.

Here the CDR3 reads CAISESGGSGYTF. DNA for the CDR3: TGTGCCATCAGTGAGTCTGGGGGATCTGGCTACACCTTC. The chain has TRBV10-3 and TRBJ1-2; D might be TRBD1 (5 bases). Trimming left V 0 bases short and J 7 bases short, with 9 bases between. The germline V gene encodes CDR1 ENHRY and CDR2 SYGVKD. The CDR3 totals 13 residues.